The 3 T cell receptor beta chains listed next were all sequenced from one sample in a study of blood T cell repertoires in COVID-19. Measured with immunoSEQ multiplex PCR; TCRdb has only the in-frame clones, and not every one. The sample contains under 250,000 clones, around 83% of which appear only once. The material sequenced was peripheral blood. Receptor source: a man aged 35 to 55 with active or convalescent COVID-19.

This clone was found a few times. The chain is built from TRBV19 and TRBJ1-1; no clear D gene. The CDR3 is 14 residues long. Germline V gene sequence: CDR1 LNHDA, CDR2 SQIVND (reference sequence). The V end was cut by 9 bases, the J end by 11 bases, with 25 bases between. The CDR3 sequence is CASDNSPNTVWAFF. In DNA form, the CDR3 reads TGTGCCAGCGACAACAGCCCGAACACTGTCTGGGCTTTCTTT.

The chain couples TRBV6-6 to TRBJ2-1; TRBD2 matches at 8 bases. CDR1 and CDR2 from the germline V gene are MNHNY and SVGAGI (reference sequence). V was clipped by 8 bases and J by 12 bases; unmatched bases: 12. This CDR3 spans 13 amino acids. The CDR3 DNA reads TGTGCCAGCGAGTGGAGCGGGGGTGGCTGGCAGTTCTTC. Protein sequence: CASEWSGGGWQFF.

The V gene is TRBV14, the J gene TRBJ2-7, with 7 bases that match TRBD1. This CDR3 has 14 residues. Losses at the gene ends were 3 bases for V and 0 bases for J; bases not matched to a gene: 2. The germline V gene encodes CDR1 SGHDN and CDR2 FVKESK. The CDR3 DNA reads TGTGCCAGCAGCCAGGGACAGCTCTCCTACGAGCAGTACTTC. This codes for CASSQGQLSYEQYF. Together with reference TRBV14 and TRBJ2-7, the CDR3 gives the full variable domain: EAGVTQFPSHSVIEKGQTVTLRCDPISGHDNLYWYRRVMGKEIKFLLHFVKESKQDESGMPNNRFLAERTGGTYSTLKVQPAELEDSGVYFCASSQGQLSYEQYFGPGTRLTVT.